One and the same sample provided the 9 T cell receptor beta chains below, sequenced in a study of response to subunit inactivated influenza vaccine. TCRdb itself ran the RT-PCR reads through MiXCR, one entry per CDR3 protein. This table holds more than 150,000 distinct CDR3 sequences, around 9.2% found once. The material was non-naive T cells sorted from PBMCs, obtained on the day of vaccination. These receptors were obtained from a man in his forties or fifties who received an inactivated influenza vaccine.

The rearrangement uses TRBV6-5 and TRBJ2-7; tentatively, D is TRBD1 or TRBD2 (5 bases each). V was trimmed by 0 bases and J by 2 bases, leaving 8 bases between them. In germline, CDR1 is MNHEY, CDR2 SVGAGI. CDR3 size: 14 residues. CDR3 protein: CASSYSGTTYEQYF. The CDR3 DNA is TGTGCCAGCAGTTACTCCGGGACGACCTACGAGCAGTACTTC.

The chain couples TRBV3-1 to TRBJ1-2; TRBD1 matches at 10 bases. Per germline, CDR1 LGHDT and CDR2 YNNKEL (reference sequence). The CDR3 length is 16 residues. Trimming cost V 1 base and J 8 bases; bases outside gene matches: 10. In nucleotides, the CDR3 is TGTGCCAGCAGCCAAGGGAGGACAGGGGGACTGAGCGGCTACACCTTC. The encoded protein is CASSQGRTGGLSGYTF.

In this sample, this clonotype turned up many times. V usage is TRBV3-1 and J usage is TRBJ2-7; TRBD1 or TRBD2 may be the D gene (5 bases each). The CDR3 is 11 amino acids. V was cut by 1 base and J by 7 bases, with 5 bases left in between. Per germline, CDR1 LGHDT and CDR2 YNNKEL (reference sequence). Here the CDR3 reads CASSQGGEQYF. CDR3 in DNA: TGTGCCAGCAGCCAAGGGGGGGAGCAGTACTTC.

This clonotype has just a few counts. The V and J genes are TRBV6-2 or TRBV6-3 and TRBJ2-7; TRBD2 agrees at 7 bases. The CDR3 consists of 17 residues. The J segment lost 0 bases and the V segment lost 2 bases, leaving 10 bases of the junction unmatched. Germline V gene data show CDR1 as MNHEY and CDR2 as SVGEGT. CDR3 in DNA: TGTGCCAGCAGTTACAATTACCTAGCGGAAATCTCCTACGAGCAGTACTTC. Translation gives CASSYNYLAEISYEQYF.

This clonotype has just a few counts. This chain links TRBV20-1 with TRBJ2-5; D is possibly TRBD1 or TRBD2 (6 bases each). This CDR3 spans 11 amino acids. V shed 6 bases and J shed 11 bases, with 16 bases lying between them. Germline values: CDR1 DFQATT, CDR2 SNEGSKA (reference sequence). The CDR3: CSALGGGRQYF. Written as DNA, the CDR3 is TGCAGTGCCCTTGGAGGGGGGCGTCAGTACTTC.

This chain connects TRBV20-1 to TRBJ1-6; no definite D call. The germline gives CDR1 DFQATT, CDR2 SNEGSKA (reference sequence). This CDR3 is built from 16 residues. Trimming removed 4 bases at V and 0 bases at J, with 13 bases between. CDR3 bases: TGCAGTGCTACGGGTCAGGCAAGCTCCTATAATTCACCCCTCCACTTT. It codes for CSATGQASSYNSPLHF.

The V and J genes are TRBV12-3 or TRBV12-4 and TRBJ2-1, with TRBD2 matching over 7 bases. Losses at the gene ends were 3 bases for V and 6 bases for J; bases not matched to a gene: 8. The CDR3 length is 15 residues. This chain's CDR3 is CASSFSAAGLNEQFF. CDR3 sequence (DNA): TGTGCCAGCAGTTTTAGTGCAGCGGGACTCAATGAGCAGTTCTTC.

This clonotype was counted many times. The genes are TRBV10-3 and TRBJ2-3; D perhaps matches TRBD1 (6 bases). Germline CDR1 and CDR2: ENHRY and SYGVKD. Deletions cut 4 bases from V and 12 bases from J, with 17 bases between. The CDR3 consists of 13 residues. CDR3 nucleotides: TGTGCCATCAGTGCGGACAGTTCCTCTGCCCAGTATTTT. Residues: CAISADSSSAQYF.

This clonotype has at least ten counts. The V call is TRBV18, the J call TRBJ1-1; the D is unclear. V was pared by 5 bases and J by 0 bases, with 10 bases between. The CDR3 has 14 residues. Looked up from germline, CDR1 is KGHSH and CDR2 is LQKENI. The CDR3: CASSSLALNTEAFF. As DNA, the CDR3 is TGTGCCAGCTCATCTCTTGCCCTGAACACTGAAGCTTTCTTT.